This record covers a single T cell receptor beta chain. Per the original methods: Reference gene primer amplification in the assay estimated nucleated cell counts. Method: immunoSEQ multiplex PCR; TCRdb's copy keeps in-frame clones and lacks some. The V and J calls and clone size come from that table; D and trimming were worked out from the DNA. The sample has 200,000 to 300,000 clones; roughly 86% are singletons. These data originate in a study of blood T cell repertoires in COVID-19. At the level of the study: The samples span acute and convalescent COVID-19 from the United States, Italy and Spain. T cells, B-cell-depleted T cells, or PBMCs provided the cDNA or gDNA that served as material.

Germline loops: CDR1 KGHSH, CDR2 LQKENI. The CDR3 is 15 residues long. V lost 2 bases and J lost 0, with 10 bases in between. V usage is TRBV18 and J usage is TRBJ1-2, with D tentatively TRBD1 (6 bases). The sequenced material came from peripheral blood. The sequence was collected from a man aged 45-60 years with acute or convalescent COVID-19. This CDR3 is CASSPSEGANYGYTF. In nucleotides, the CDR3 is TGTGCCAGCTCACCATCCGAGGGGGCTAACTATGGCTACACCTTC.